Below, 29 T cell receptor beta chains from the same sample are listed, as sequenced in a study of beta chain features in type 1 diabetes. Antigens for these TCRs are unknown. Notes on the study in general: Shortening that was moderate but significant affected the TCRB CDR3s of Type 1 diabetes patients in all four CD4+ subsets.

Sequenced material consisted of expressed TCRB transcripts (all of the isolated RNA was reverse transcribed). This table comes from immunoSEQ multiplex PCR, and its TCRdb copy is limited to in-frame clones, with some not included. The table records 600,000 to 700,000 clones, 9.5% to 15% of them present only once. Sequenced input: naive CD4+ T cells from blood. These receptors were taken from a man aged 25 to 45 with type 1 diabetes.

The V call is TRBV28, the J call TRBJ1-4; D is uncertain. Trimming removed 1 base from V and 5 bases from J, with 5 bases in between. Germline V gene lookup returns CDR1 MDHEN and CDR2 SYDVKM. The CDR3 has 13 residues. The chain's CDR3 is CASSLSTNEKLFF. The CDR3 bases are TGTGCCAGCAGTTTATCCACAAATGAAAAACTGTTTTTT.

This clone was observed a handful of times. The chain joins TRBV5-1 to TRBJ1-6; no definite D call. This CDR3 is 17 amino acids long. Germline V CDR1 and CDR2: SGHRS, YFSETQ. The V end lost 4 bases, the J end lost 8 bases, and 22 bases lay between the germline ends. The CDR3 nucleotides read TGCGCCAGCAGCCCCCGGGCCCAACAGCTTGGGCATTCACCCCTCCACTTT. Protein sequence: CASSPRAQQLGHSPLHF.

A few counts support this clone. The J gene is TRBJ1-5, the V gene TRBV30, with unresolved D. CDR1 and CDR2 from the germline V gene are GTSNPN and SVGIG (reference sequence). The CDR3 is made up of 13 amino acids. V lost 1 base to trimming and J lost 3 bases, with 7 bases between them. CDR3 region: CAWSARLNQPQHF. In DNA form, the CDR3 reads TGTGCCTGGAGTGCGCGCCTCAATCAGCCCCAGCATTTT.

This clone has a handful of counts. The V call is TRBV11-2, the J call TRBJ1-6; D ambiguous. Germline V CDR1 and CDR2: SGHAT, FQNNGV. The CDR3 extends over 15 amino acids. Deletions cut 3 bases from V and 10 bases from J, with 16 bases between. The chain's CDR3 is CASSLPPDFQSPLHF. The CDR3 bases are TGTGCCAGCAGCTTGCCGCCGGACTTTCAGTCACCCCTCCACTTT.

The table lists this clone with a few counts. The sample holds other DNA sequences that translate to the same CDR3. This chain joins TRBV10-3 and TRBJ2-7; TRBD2 is a possible D gene (6 bases). This CDR3 comprises 13 residues. V was cut by 2 bases and J by 1 base, with 6 bases left in between. Germline CDR1 ENHRY, CDR2 SYGVKD. This CDR3 reads CAISEGLSYEQYF. Here the CDR3 DNA reads TGTGCCATCAGTGAGGGACTATCCTACGAGCAGTACTTC.

This clone turned up a few times. V and J are TRBV7-2 and TRBJ1-2; D possibly corresponds to TRBD1 (6 bases). The germline gives CDR1 SGHTA, CDR2 FQGNSA. V lost 3 bases and J 7 bases, leaving 15 bases between the germline ends. The CDR3 totals 14 residues. CDR3: CASSLGGAMFGYTF. The CDR3 DNA sequence: TGTGCCAGCAGCTTGGGGGGCGCAATGTTTGGCTACACCTTC.

The chain carries TRBV7-2 and TRBJ2-3; a weak D match, TRBD2 (5 bases). In germline, CDR1 is SGHTA, CDR2 FQGNSA. Trimming removed 1 base at V and 4 bases at J, with 18 bases between. The CDR3 extends over 17 amino acids. CDR3 protein: CASSLGVSGYRADTQYF. The DNA of the CDR3 is TGTGCCAGCAGCTTAGGGGTGAGCGGTTACCGGGCAGATACGCAGTATTTT.

This clone has just a few counts. This chain links TRBV23-1 with TRBJ2-1; 10 positions match TRBD2. TRBV23-1 is an ORF; its function is uncertain. CDR3 length: 16 residues. The trim removed 3 bases at V and 6 bases at J, leaving 8 bases unmatched. CDR3 region: CASSHPLAGKSNEQFF. In nucleotides, the CDR3 is TGCGCCAGCAGTCATCCACTAGCGGGGAAAAGCAATGAGCAGTTCTTC.

The gene calls are TRBV7-2 and TRBJ2-3; 11 bases fit TRBD2. The CDR3 extends over 18 amino acids. Germline V gene lookup returns CDR1 SGHTA and CDR2 FQGNSA. The V and J ends lost 2 bases and 0 bases, in that order; junction bases with no gene match: 7. CDR3: CASSLTPGLAGSTDTQYF. CDR3 bases: TGTGCCAGCAGCTTAACCCCTGGACTAGCGGGTAGCACAGATACGCAGTATTTT.

The V and J genes are TRBV7-2 and TRBJ2-2; D not certain. The germline V and J ends were trimmed by 2 bases and 6 bases, with 10 bases remaining between them. This CDR3 spans 14 amino acids. Germline assignment: CDR1 SGHTA and CDR2 FQGNSA. The DNA for the CDR3 is TGTGCCAGCAGCTTAAGTTCGGATTCCGGGGAGCTGTTTTTT. Translating it yields CASSLSSDSGELFF.

The chain has TRBV4-3 and TRBJ2-7; D is ambiguous. The V end was cut by 0 bases, the J end by 0 bases, with 6 bases between. Germline values: CDR1 LGHNA, CDR2 YSLEER. CDR3 length: 14 residues. As DNA, the CDR3 is TGCGCCAGCAGCCAAGAGGCTAGCTCCTACGAGCAGTACTTC. Translation gives CASSQEASSYEQYF.

This chain joins TRBV6-5 and TRBJ1-1; 8 nucleotides agree with TRBD1. Trimming took 7 bases from V and 3 from J; bases not matched to a gene: 7. Germline CDR1 MNHEY, CDR2 SVGAGI. This CDR3 region has 14 residues. The CDR3 region is CASTLRGRDTEAFF. The CDR3 DNA sequence: TGTGCCAGCACCCTCAGGGGGCGCGACACTGAAGCTTTCTTT.

V and J are TRBV5-4 and TRBJ1-2; D ambiguous. Trimming stripped 4 bases from V and 5 bases from J, with 21 bases between. Germline-derived CDR1 and CDR2 are SGHNT and YYREEE (reference sequence). This CDR3 comprises 16 residues. The CDR3 DNA follows: TGTGCCAGCAGCCCCCAACTAACGGATTTGGGATATGGCTACACCTTC. Translating gives CASSPQLTDLGYGYTF.

There are a few counts of this clone. The chain uses TRBV2 and TRBJ2-7, with 8 bases matching TRBD1. CDR3 length: 14 amino acids. Germline CDR1 is SNHLY and CDR2 is FYNNEI. J was trimmed by 2 bases and V by 7 bases; bases with no gene match: 7. The CDR3 region has the DNA TGTGCCAGCAACGACAGGGGTAAGGCCTACGAGCAGTACTTC. Translating gives CASNDRGKAYEQYF. Using reference TRBV2 and TRBJ2-7 for the parts outside the CDR3, the full variable domain is EPEVTQTPSHQVTQMGQEVILRCVPISNHLYFYWYRQILGQKVEFLVSFYNNEISEKSEIFDDQFSVERPDGSNFTLKIRSTKLEDSAMYFCASNDRGKAYEQYFGPGTRLTVT.

The sample holds a few counts of this clone. The chain employs TRBV10-3 and TRBJ1-1, with no clear D. Trimming removed 4 bases at V and 1 base at J, with 10 bases between. The CDR3 consists of 14 residues. Germline CDR1 ENHRY, CDR2 SYGVKD. CDR3 nucleotides: TGTGCCATCAGTGTCGAAAAAGGGAACACTGAAGCTTTCTTT. It specifies CAISVEKGNTEAFF.

The chain uses TRBV28 and TRBJ2-3, with 10 bases aligning to TRBD2. Germline values: CDR1 MDHEN, CDR2 SYDVKM. Trimming took 1 base from V and 0 from J; bases not matched to a gene: 4. The CDR3 sequence is 17 residues long. The CDR3 DNA follows: TGTGCCAGCAGTTTATTAGCGGGGGGCCCAAGCACAGATACGCAGTATTTT. Amino acids: CASSLLAGGPSTDTQYF.

The V and J genes are TRBV29-1 and TRBJ2-1; TRBD2 agrees at 7 bases. There are 15 residues in the CDR3. V shed 0 bases and J 5 bases; nucleotides not matched to a gene: 7. CDR1 SQVTM and CDR2 ANQGSEA come from the germline V gene. The CDR3 sequence: CSVEDRGDYNNEQFF. The CDR3 coding sequence is TGCAGCGTTGAAGATCGAGGGGACTACAACAATGAGCAGTTCTTC.

This clone was counted only a few times. This chain links TRBV6-4 with TRBJ2-4, with TRBD2 matching 11 bases. The germline CDR1 and CDR2 sequences are MRHNA and SNTAGT. The CDR3 extends over 16 amino acids. V lost 7 bases to trimming and J lost 4 bases; unmatched junction nucleotides: 9. The CDR3 DNA reads as TGTGCCAGCACTGAGACTAGCGGGGACGCAAAAAACATTCAGTACTTC. Encoded protein: CASTETSGDAKNIQYF.

In its sample, this clone was seen a few times. The chain joins TRBV9 to TRBJ2-7; 8 bases align to TRBD1. Germline assignment: CDR1 SGDLS and CDR2 YYNGEE. This CDR3 is 16 amino acids long. The V and J ends lost 3 bases and 2 bases, in that order; junction bases with no gene match: 10. The CDR3 DNA sequence: TGTGCCAGCAGCGGATCCGACAGGGGCGAAACCTACGAGCAGTACTTC. The encoded protein is CASSGSDRGETYEQYF.

The table lists this clone with a few counts. The chain uses TRBV7-3 and TRBJ2-1; D unclear. The V end lost 2 bases, the J end lost 5 bases, and 7 bases lay between the germline ends. The CDR3 has 13 residues. Germline V lookup: CDR1 SGHTA, CDR2 FQGTGA. The CDR3 DNA reads TGTGCCAGCAGCTTAGGCAGGAACAATGAGCAGTTCTTC. Protein sequence: CASSLGRNNEQFF.

This chain joins TRBV18 and TRBJ1-1; D might be TRBD1 (6 bases). The germline gives CDR1 KGHSH, CDR2 LQKENI. This CDR3 contains 13 residues. With 6 bases removed from V and 7 bases from J, the gap between germline ends came to 15 bases. The CDR3 is CASSQNRESEAFF. CDR3 nucleotides: TGTGCCAGCTCTCAGAACAGGGAGAGTGAAGCTTTCTTT.

The chain joins TRBV7-9 to TRBJ2-7; TRBD1 matches at 7 bases. Germline V gene data show CDR1 as SEHNR and CDR2 as FQNEAQ (reference sequence). The CDR3 spans 14 residues. V shed 5 bases and J 2 bases; nucleotides not matched to a gene: 6. The DNA of the CDR3 is TGTGCCAGCAGCCCTAGGGACAGCACCTACGAGCAGTACTTC. Its translation is CASSPRDSTYEQYF.

This clone was seen a handful of times. This chain links TRBV25-1 with TRBJ2-7; weak D call: TRBD1 (7 bases). V was clipped by 3 bases and J by 6 bases, with 18 bases between them. This CDR3 has 15 residues. CDR1 is MGHDK and CDR2 is SYGVNS in the germline V gene. CDR3 sequence reads: CASSDTSLQGGEQYF. CDR3 DNA sequence: TGTGCCAGCAGTGACACGTCCCTCCAGGGGGGCGAGCAGTACTTC.

The rearrangement joins TRBV10-3 to TRBJ2-7, with D tentatively TRBD1 (7 bases). V was trimmed by 2 bases and J by 13 bases, leaving 24 bases between them. CDR1 is ENHRY and CDR2 is SYGVKD in the germline V gene. CDR3 length: 15 amino acids. In DNA form, the CDR3 reads TGTGCCATCAGTGAGCCGACTGGGCGGGACAGCGGAACTTACTTC. The encoded protein is CAISEPTGRDSGTYF.

The V gene is TRBV30, the J gene TRBJ1-2; D is uncertain. The CDR3 is 13 amino acids. Germline V gene sequence: CDR1 GTSNPN, CDR2 SVGIG (reference sequence). The germline V and J ends were trimmed by 0 bases and 2 bases, with 7 bases remaining between them. The CDR3 here is CAWSVRGNYGYTF. In DNA, the CDR3 is TGTGCCTGGAGTGTTAGAGGAAACTATGGCTACACCTTC.

The J gene is TRBJ1-1, the V gene TRBV4-3; 7 bases agree with TRBD1. The CDR3 extends over 14 amino acids. Germline V gives CDR1 LGHNA, CDR2 YSLEER. V shed 1 base and J 4 bases; nucleotides not matched to a gene: 3. The CDR3 sequence: CASSQVQGGTEAFF. CDR3 DNA sequence: TGCGCCAGCAGCCAAGTTCAGGGGGGCACTGAAGCTTTCTTT.

The rearrangement links TRBV30 to TRBJ1-4; D is ambiguous. Trimming cost V 0 bases and J 11 bases, with 13 bases left between them. Germline loops: CDR1 GTSNPN, CDR2 SVGIG (reference sequence). The length of the CDR3 is 13 residues. This chain's CDR3 is CAWSVLPPGKLFF. The CDR3 DNA follows: TGTGCCTGGAGTGTACTCCCGCCAGGTAAACTGTTTTTT. Full variable domain (rest looked up from reference TRBV30 and TRBJ1-4): SQTIHQWPATLVQPVGSPLSLECTVEGTSNPNLYWYRQAAGRGLQLLFYSVGIGQISSEVPQNLSASRPQDRQFILSSKKLLLSDSGFYLCAWSVLPPGKLFFGSGTQLSVL.

This clone was counted only a few times. This rearrangement joins TRBV4-3 to TRBJ2-1; 9 bases match TRBD2. Germline V gives CDR1 LGHNA, CDR2 YSLEER. V was clipped by 0 bases and J by 4 bases; unmatched bases: 4. This CDR3 is built from 16 residues. CDR3 bases: TGCGCCAGCAGCCAAGATATGGGACTAGCTTACAATGAGCAGTTCTTC. The encoded protein is CASSQDMGLAYNEQFF.

The V call is TRBV27, the J call TRBJ1-3; D unclear. Germline CDR1 reads MNHEY; CDR2 reads SMNVEV (reference sequence). The V end was cut by 5 bases, the J end by 0 bases, with 14 bases between. The CDR3 has 16 residues. CDR3 nucleotides: TGTGCCAGCAGTATGAGCAGGTCGATCTCTGGAAACACCATATATTTT. Translation: CASSMSRSISGNTIYF.